This T cell receptor (beta chain) emerged from a study of OX40 agonist ivuxolimab in advanced cancers. Study details: Participants, around 80% male, averaged about 59 years of age, ranging from about 23 to 90. Findings and limits, study-wide: Both blood CD4+ and CD8+ T cells showed clonal growth by week 6 at 0.1 to 3.0 mg/kg.

With V trimmed by 0 bases and J by 1 base, 0 bases remained unmatched. This CDR3 is built from 14 residues. Per germline, CDR1 SNHLY and CDR2 FYNNEI. Sampling times: baseline, cycle 4 day 1, cycle 7 day 1. Here immunoSEQ multiplex PCR was the method, and the copy in TCRdb shows in-frame clones only, minus some. The table includes about 44,000 clones, 92% detected once. On this clone: Its antigen is still unknown.

The clonotype was recovered from an adult with an advanced solid tumor such as melanoma, head and neck, liver or kidney cancer. The sequencing here drew on CD4+ or CD8+ T cells sorted from blood, taken in a trial of the OX40 agonist ivuxolimab. The chain uses TRBV2 and TRBJ2-7; 7 bases match TRBD1. CDR3 in amino acids: CASSEAGQSYEQYF. CDR3 nucleotides: TGTGCCAGCAGTGAAGCGGGACAGTCCTACGAGCAGTACTTC. The whole variable domain, remainder taken from reference TRBV2 and TRBJ2-7, is EPEVTQTPSHQVTQMGQEVILRCVPISNHLYFYWYRQILGQKVEFLVSFYNNEISEKSEIFDDQFSVERPDGSNFTLKIRSTKLEDSAMYFCASSEAGQSYEQYFGPGTRLTVT.